This passage covers 24 T cell receptor beta chains from one sample sequenced in a study of siplizumab effects on memory and regulatory T cells. The repertoire was sequenced with immunoSEQ multiplex PCR; TCRdb's copy has only in-frame clones and lacks some. The sample includes about 69,000 clones, 75% to 90% of them seen just once. Sequencing was carried out using Tregs sorted from blood. These receptors originate from a human donor in good health.

The chain is built from TRBV9 and TRBJ2-7; TRBD2 matches 7 bases. The J segment lost 0 bases and the V segment lost 3 bases, leaving 3 bases of the junction unmatched. The CDR3 is 14 amino acids. The V gene's germline CDR1 is SGDLS and CDR2 YYNGEE. CDR3 coding DNA: TGTGCCAGCAGCGCGAGGGACTACTCCTACGAGCAGTACTTC. Residues: CASSARDYSYEQYF.

The V and J genes are TRBV7-6 and TRBJ2-2; 9 nucleotides line up with TRBD1. The CDR3 is 16 amino acids. Unmatched junction bases numbered 4, after V lost 1 base and J lost 4 bases. CDR1 is SGHVS, CDR2 FNYEAQ, per germline. The CDR3 here is CASSLVAGQGTGELFF. The CDR3 DNA reads as TGTGCCAGCAGCTTAGTGGCGGGACAGGGCACCGGGGAGCTGTTTTTT.

The chain is built from TRBV6-4 and TRBJ2-2, with D perhaps TRBD1 or TRBD2 (6 bases each). The CDR3 consists of 16 residues. Germline CDR1 and CDR2: MRHNA and SNTAGT. Trimming pared 3 bases from V and 4 bases from J, leaving 15 bases between. The CDR3 protein is CASSEHGGGLTGELFF. The DNA of the CDR3 is TGTGCCAGCAGTGAACACGGGGGCGGCCTCACCGGGGAGCTGTTTTTT.

The chain recombines TRBV6-5 with TRBJ1-2; 9 nucleotides agree with TRBD1. Germline-derived CDR1 and CDR2 are MNHEY and SVGAGI. This CDR3 is 14 amino acids long. V was clipped by 2 bases and J by 7 bases; unmatched bases: 5. DNA for the CDR3: TGTGCCAGCAGTTACCGGACAGGGGCGGTTGGCTACACCTTC. It translates to CASSYRTGAVGYTF.

DNA for the CDR3: TGCGCCAGCAGTATTCAACTAGCTTCCTACAATGAGCAGTTCTTC. Residues: CASSIQLASYNEQFF. The chain joins TRBV4-1 to TRBJ2-1; a possible D gene is TRBD2 (6 bases). V was trimmed by 6 bases and J by 1 base, leaving 13 bases between them. Germline V CDR1 and CDR2: MGHRA, YSYEKL. This CDR3 has 15 residues.

The chain uses TRBV10-3 and TRBJ1-1, with a possible D match to TRBD1 (5 bases). The germline V gene has CDR1 ENHRY and CDR2 SYGVKD. V was shortened by 3 bases and J by 1 base, with 12 bases between the two germline ends. The CDR3 has 15 residues. The CDR3 nucleotides read TGTGCCATCAGTGACCAGTACGGGGCGAACACTGAAGCTTTCTTT. Amino acids: CAISDQYGANTEAFF.

The J gene is TRBJ2-3, the V gene TRBV19; 13 nucleotides agree with TRBD2. The germline CDR1 and CDR2 sequences are LNHDA and SQIVND (reference sequence). Germline trimming cut 7 bases from V and 7 bases from J; bases unmatched to any gene: 8. The CDR3 contains 15 residues. The CDR3 sequence: CASTIGLAGVHTQYF. The CDR3 DNA is TGTGCCAGTACCATCGGACTAGCGGGAGTCCATACGCAGTATTTT. The whole variable domain, filled in from reference TRBV19 and TRBJ2-3, reads DGGITQSPKYLFRKEGQNVTLSCEQNLNHDAMYWYRQDPGQGLRLIYYSQIVNDFQKGDIAEGYSVSREKKESFPLTVTSAQKNPTAFYLCASTIGLAGVHTQYFGPGTRLTVL.

The chain has TRBV7-2 and TRBJ2-7, with a tentative D call TRBD1 (6 bases). Germline V lookup: CDR1 SGHTA, CDR2 FQGNSA. This CDR3 is built from 16 residues. Trimming pared 1 base from V and 4 bases from J, leaving 17 bases between. The CDR3 DNA follows: TGTGCCAGCAGCTTAGACAGGGATAAAGCCGTTTACGAGCAGTACTTC. It yields the protein CASSLDRDKAVYEQYF.

The CDR3 sequence: CASSQESWGPPLHF. DNA for the CDR3: TGTGCCAGCAGCCAAGAATCCTGGGGCCCACCCCTCCACTTT. The chain uses TRBV14 and TRBJ1-6; TRBD1 might be the D (5 bases). The germline V gene encodes CDR1 SGHDN and CDR2 FVKESK. Trimming took 0 bases from V and 11 from J, leaving 11 bases between them. The CDR3 covers 14 residues.

V is TRBV28 and J is TRBJ1-4; no firm D call. The CDR3 has 15 amino acids. V was cut by 3 bases and J by 0 bases, with 8 bases left in between. Germline assignment: CDR1 MDHEN and CDR2 SYDVKM. The CDR3 loop is CASSFSSATNEKLFF. In DNA form, the CDR3 reads TGTGCCAGCAGTTTCAGCTCTGCAACTAATGAAAAACTGTTTTTT. The variable domain in full, with the rest retrieved from reference TRBV28 and TRBJ1-4, is DVKVTQSSRYLVKRTGEKVFLECVQDMDHENMFWYRQDPGLGLRLIYFSYDVKMKEKGDIPEGYSVSREKKERFSLILESASTNQTSMYLCASSFSSATNEKLFFGSGTQLSVL.

The chain is built from TRBV7-9 and TRBJ2-1; the match to TRBD1 covers 9 bases. The CDR3 is 16 residues long. From germline, CDR1 is SEHNR and CDR2 FQNEAQ (reference sequence). J was trimmed by 2 bases and V by 3 bases; bases with no gene match: 5. CDR3 coding DNA: TGTGCCAGCAGCTTGACCGGGACAGGGACCTACAATGAGCAGTTCTTC. Translated, it gives CASSLTGTGTYNEQFF.

The chain is built from TRBV27 and TRBJ2-7; TRBD2 might be the D (7 bases). V was shortened by 5 bases and J by 7 bases, with 21 bases between the two germline ends. CDR1 MNHEY and CDR2 SMNVEV come from the germline V gene (reference sequence). This CDR3 has 15 amino acids. The CDR3 region is CASSNPGGGVREQYF. The DNA of the CDR3 is TGTGCCAGCAGTAACCCCGGAGGGGGGGTGAGGGAGCAGTACTTC.

The chain joins TRBV29-1 to TRBJ2-1, with 7 bases that match TRBD2. Germline-derived CDR1 and CDR2 are SQVTM and ANQGSEA. This CDR3 contains 14 residues. The junction had 9 bases not matched to a gene; V was cut back by 8 bases and J by 2 bases. CDR3 sequence (DNA): TGCAGCCATCGACCCGGGAGGACCTACAATGAGCAGTTCTTC. Its protein product is CSHRPGRTYNEQFF.

In this sample, this clone turned up once. V is TRBV6-6 and J is TRBJ1-1, with 8 positions matching TRBD1. There are 12 residues in the CDR3. The V and J ends lost 6 bases and 8 bases, in that order; junction bases with no gene match: 5. CDR1 MNHNY and CDR2 SVGAGI come from the germline V gene (reference sequence). The CDR3, as DNA: TGTGCCAGCAGCGGGACAGGCCCAGAAGCTTTCTTT. It translates to CASSGTGPEAFF.

The chain has TRBV28 and TRBJ1-4, with TRBD1 matching over 7 bases. The CDR3 sequence is 14 residues long. V shed 6 bases, J shed 8 bases, and the junction held 9 bases outside the gene matches. Looked up from germline, CDR1 is MDHEN and CDR2 is SYDVKM. The CDR3 protein is CASSPDRVGEKLFF. The DNA for the CDR3 is TGTGCCAGCAGCCCCGACAGGGTGGGCGAAAAACTGTTTTTT.

The chain employs TRBV2 and TRBJ1-3; D is unresolved. This CDR3 contains 17 residues. V gave up 5 bases and J gave up 2 bases, with 19 bases separating them. Per the germline V gene, CDR1 is SNHLY and CDR2 is FYNNEI. Written as DNA, the CDR3 is TGTGCCAGCAGTTCGAGGAGACGGAATCTGACTGGAAACACCATATATTTT. Amino acids: CASSSRRRNLTGNTIYF.

This chain joins TRBV13 and TRBJ2-3, with TRBD1 matching 10 bases. The CDR3 totals 17 residues. The V gene's germline CDR1 is PRHDT and CDR2 FYEKMQ (reference sequence). V was clipped by 5 bases and J by 2 bases; unmatched bases: 10. Here the CDR3 DNA reads TGTGCCAGCAGCCGACATGACAGGGGGCAATACACAGATACGCAGTATTTT. Encoded protein: CASSRHDRGQYTDTQYF.

The CDR3 loop is CASSFWYPGPNFRIRAFF. As DNA, the CDR3 is TGCGCCAGCAGCTTTTGGTACCCGGGGCCCAACTTTCGGATTCGCGCTTTCTTT. The J gene is TRBJ1-1, the V gene TRBV5-1; a weak D match, TRBD1 (5 bases). Trimming pared 2 bases from V and 11 bases from J, leaving 31 bases between. The germline gives CDR1 SGHRS, CDR2 YFSETQ. The CDR3 has 18 residues.

V usage is TRBV5-1 and J usage is TRBJ1-6; TRBD1 is a possible D gene (5 bases). Germline-derived CDR1 and CDR2 are SGHRS and YFSETQ. The germline V and J ends were trimmed by 4 bases and 7 bases, with 18 bases remaining between them. The CDR3 has 16 amino acids. DNA of the CDR3: TGCGCCAGCAGCCCAAGAACCGGGACGGAGAATTCACCCCTCCACTTT. This sequence encodes CASSPRTGTENSPLHF.

The chain uses TRBV14 and TRBJ2-1, with TRBD2 matching over 14 bases. V trimming: 1 base; J trimming: 9 bases; junction bases outside the gene matches: 5. Germline CDR1 reads SGHDN; CDR2 reads FVKESK. The CDR3 is 16 residues long. CDR3 region: CASSQGVGLAGGEQFF. The CDR3 DNA reads as TGTGCCAGCAGCCAAGGTGTCGGACTAGCGGGAGGTGAGCAGTTCTTC.

As DNA, the CDR3 is TGTGCCAGTAAAAGGACAGGGCAAATTGAGTCCTCCTACGAGCAGTACTTC. Residues: CASKRTGQIESSYEQYF. The chain is built from TRBV19 and TRBJ2-7; 8 bases agree with TRBD1. With V trimmed by 7 bases and J by 0 bases, 14 bases remained unmatched. The germline CDR1 and CDR2 sequences are LNHDA and SQIVND (reference sequence). This CDR3 region has 17 residues.

The chain joins TRBV29-1 to TRBJ2-1, with 13 positions matching TRBD2. Unmatched junction bases numbered 6, after V lost 7 bases and J lost 9 bases. CDR3 size: 13 residues. CDR1 and CDR2 (germline): SQVTM, ANQGSEA. The CDR3 DNA is TGCAGCGCCCTCAGACTAGCGGGAGGTGAGCAGTTCTTC. It encodes CSALRLAGGEQFF.

The rearrangement links TRBV18 to TRBJ2-1; D may be TRBD1 (6 bases). Between the trimmed V and J ends, which lost 6 bases and 5 bases, there was a span of 17 bases. Germline V CDR1 and CDR2: KGHSH, LQKENI. There are 15 residues in the CDR3. CDR3 sequence reads: CASSTAGAANNEQFF. In DNA form, the CDR3 reads TGTGCCAGCTCCACCGCAGGGGCCGCTAACAATGAGCAGTTCTTC.

The rearrangement uses TRBV18 and TRBJ2-7, with D perhaps given as TRBD1 or TRBD2 (5 bases each). CDR3 length: 15 residues. Trimming shortened V by 8 bases and J by 2 bases, and 19 bases separated the two germline ends. Germline V gives CDR1 KGHSH, CDR2 LQKENI. The CDR3 DNA follows: TGTGCCAGCGGAGACACGGGGCGGAATCCCTACGAGCAGTACTTC. Amino acid sequence: CASGDTGRNPYEQYF.